Given below is one TCR beta chain in context. Antigen: not known. One base away lies a much larger clone, so this may be a sequencing read error. This sample stems from a study of T cell repertoires in cytomegalovirus infection. Whole-study context: The public TCR beta signatures pointed to both CMV infection and matching HLA type.

V lost 5 bases and J 8 bases, leaving 20 bases between the germline ends. This CDR3 is built from 15 residues. Germline CDR1 is SGHVS and CDR2 is FQNEAQ. Each CDR3 protein gets one entry after TCRdb re-called the reads with MiXCR. The sample records about a million distinct CDR3 sequences, approximately 31% being singletons. V is TRBV7-8 and J is TRBJ2-3, with unresolved D. This TCR was recovered from a human donor in good health (CMV status not recorded). Some clones in this sample may be carry-over from other donors' samples. The source was cultured CD8+ T cells from PBMCs, collected from culture after CMV antigen stimulation. The CDR3 reads CASSTRQLGYGTQYF. CDR3 coding DNA: TGTGCCAGCAGCACCCGTCAACTGGGCTATGGTACGCAGTATTTT.